This TCR beta chain is from a study of blood T cell repertoires in COVID-19. Whole-study context: COVID-19 samples from acute and convalescent phases originated in the United States, Italy and Spain. From T cells, B-cell-depleted T cells, or PBMCs came the material, which was cDNA or gDNA.

In the original workflow: The authors estimated nucleated cell counts from reference gene primer amplification. TCRdb's copy holds only in-frame clones and misses some; the assay was immunoSEQ multiplex PCR. That table supplies the V and J calls and clone size; D and trimming were determined from the DNA. The sample holds about 170,000 clones, around 82% seen once. The sample taken for sequencing was peripheral blood. The TCR originated in a man between 70 and 80 years old with active or convalescent COVID-19.

As DNA, the CDR3 is TGCGCCAGCAGCTTGGTTGGTCTAGCGGGGACCGGGGAGCTGTTTTTT. This codes for CASSLVGLAGTGELFF. This sequence joins TRBV5-1 and TRBJ2-2, with 9 bases matching TRBD2. This CDR3 region has 16 residues. The V gene's germline CDR1 is SGHRS and CDR2 YFSETQ. With 0 bases clipped from V and 5 bases from J, the junction kept 5 bases outside the gene matches.